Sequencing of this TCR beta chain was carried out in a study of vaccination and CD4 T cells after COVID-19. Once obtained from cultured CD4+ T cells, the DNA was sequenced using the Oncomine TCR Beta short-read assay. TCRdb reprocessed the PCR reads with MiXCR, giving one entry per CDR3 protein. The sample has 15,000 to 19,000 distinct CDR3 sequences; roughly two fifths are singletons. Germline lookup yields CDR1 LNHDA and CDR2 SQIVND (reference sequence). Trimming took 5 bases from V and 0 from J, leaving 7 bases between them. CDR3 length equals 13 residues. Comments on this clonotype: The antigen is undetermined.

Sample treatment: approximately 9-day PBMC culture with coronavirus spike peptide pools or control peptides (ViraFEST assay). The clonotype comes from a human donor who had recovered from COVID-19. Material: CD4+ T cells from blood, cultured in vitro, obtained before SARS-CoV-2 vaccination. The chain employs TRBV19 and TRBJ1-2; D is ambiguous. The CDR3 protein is CASSLGANYGYTF. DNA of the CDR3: TGTGCCAGTAGTCTAGGAGCTAACTATGGCTACACCTTC.